This entry lists 8 T cell receptor beta chains sequenced from one sample in a study of long-term antiretroviral therapy in people with HIV. It was version v3.0 of the immunoSEQ assay that was run at survey level. Generated by immunoSEQ multiplex PCR, the TCRdb table keeps only in-frame clones and is missing some. The sample comprises over 15,000 clones, approximately 80% of which are singletons, and approximately 15% rests with the top ten. The sequencing here drew on unsorted PBMCs, taken approximately 2.5 years before starting antiretroviral therapy. The receptor source for this set is a woman aged 50 to 65 with HIV.

V usage is TRBV9 and J usage is TRBJ1-4; D unresolved. Trimming removed 3 bases from V and 3 bases from J, with 9 bases in between. This CDR3 spans 14 amino acids. The V gene's germline CDR1 is SGDLS and CDR2 YYNGEE. Here the CDR3 DNA reads TGTGCCAGCAGCGCTACCCCCGCTAATGAAAAACTGTTTTTT. Its protein is CASSATPANEKLFF. The variable domain in full, with the rest retrieved from reference TRBV9 and TRBJ1-4, is DSGVTQTPKHLITATGQRVTLRCSPRSGDLSVYWYQQSLDQGLQFLIQYYNGEERAKGNILERFSAQQFPDLHSELNLSSLELGDSALYFCASSATPANEKLFFGSGTQLSVL.

The gene calls are TRBV7-6 and TRBJ2-7; perhaps TRBD1 as D (6 bases). Germline CDR1 and CDR2: SGHVS and FNYEAQ. The CDR3 length is 14 residues. V gave up 4 bases and J gave up 2 bases, with 12 bases separating them. CDR3 sequence reads: CASSSFDRPYEQYF. The CDR3 nucleotides are TGTGCCAGCAGCTCCTTCGACAGGCCCTACGAGCAGTACTTC.

Only one count was recorded for this clone. The chain couples TRBV7-9 to TRBJ2-1; D remains unclear. This CDR3 has 16 amino acids. The germline CDR1 and CDR2 sequences are SEHNR and FQNEAQ (reference sequence). V shed 5 bases and J shed 2 bases, with 16 bases lying between them. The CDR3: CASSQTIDATYNEQFF. CDR3 DNA sequence: TGTGCCAGCAGCCAGACGATTGACGCAACCTACAATGAGCAGTTCTTC.

In its sample, this clone was seen a few times. The V and J genes are TRBV5-6 and TRBJ1-3, with D unresolved. The CDR3 length is 13 residues. The germline V and J ends were trimmed by 2 bases and 3 bases, with 6 bases remaining between them. Germline V gives CDR1 SGHDT, CDR2 YYEEEE. In nucleotides, the CDR3 is TGTGCCAGCAGCTTCCCAGGTGGAAACACCATATATTTT. This encodes CASSFPGGNTIYF.

V is TRBV15 and J is TRBJ1-5; TRBD1 is a possible D gene (5 bases). This CDR3 is built from 16 residues. The V end was cut by 0 bases, the J end by 9 bases, with 18 bases between. Looked up from germline, CDR1 is LNHNV and CDR2 is YYDKDF (reference sequence). The CDR3: CATSRDQGRGQVPQHF. The CDR3 DNA reads as TGTGCCACCAGCAGAGATCAAGGCCGGGGCCAGGTGCCCCAGCATTTT.

About this clone itself: An end of the junction does not agree with germline; a read error may underlie this. The gene calls are TRBV27 and TRBJ2-2, with D uncertain. In germline, CDR1 is MNHEY, CDR2 SMNVEV (reference sequence). CDR3 size: 15 residues. The CDR3 nucleotides read TGTGCCAGCACTTTATCTAAAGGGATGGCCGGGGAGCTGTTTTTT. This gives the protein CASTLSKGMAGELFF.

The chain carries TRBV6-5 and TRBJ1-2; a possible D gene is TRBD1 (6 bases). This CDR3 has 14 amino acids. Germline CDR1 reads MNHEY; CDR2 reads SVGAGI. The V end lost 6 bases, the J end lost 6 bases, and 17 bases lay between the germline ends. CDR3 in amino acids: CASRLSQGHNGYTF. The DNA for the CDR3 is TGTGCCAGCAGGCTGAGTCAGGGGCACAATGGCTACACCTTC.

CDR3: CASSLGGKGGPSYNSPLHF. CDR3 nucleotide sequence: TGTGCCAGCAGCTTAGGAGGGAAGGGGGGCCCGTCCTATAATTCACCCCTCCACTTT. The V gene is TRBV13, the J gene TRBJ1-6; possibly TRBD1 for D (6 bases). Trimming left V 0 bases short and J 1 base short, with 16 bases between. CDR1 is PRHDT, CDR2 FYEKMQ, per germline (reference sequence). The CDR3 consists of 19 residues. The whole variable domain, remainder taken from reference TRBV13 and TRBJ1-6, is AAGVIQSPRHLIKEKRETATLKCYPIPRHDTVYWYQQGPGQDPQFLISFYEKMQSDKGSIPDRFSAQQFSDYHSELNMSSLELGDSALYFCASSLGGKGGPSYNSPLHFGNGTRLTVT.